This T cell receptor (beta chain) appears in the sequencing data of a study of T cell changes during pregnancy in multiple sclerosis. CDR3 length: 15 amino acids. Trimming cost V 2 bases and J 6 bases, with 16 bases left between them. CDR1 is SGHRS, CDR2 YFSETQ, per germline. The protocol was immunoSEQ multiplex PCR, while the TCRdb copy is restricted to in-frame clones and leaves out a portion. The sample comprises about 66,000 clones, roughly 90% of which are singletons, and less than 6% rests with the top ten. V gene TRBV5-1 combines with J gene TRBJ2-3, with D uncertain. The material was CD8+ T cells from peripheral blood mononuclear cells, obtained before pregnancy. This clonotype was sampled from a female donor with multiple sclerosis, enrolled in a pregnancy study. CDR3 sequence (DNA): TGCGCCAGCAGCTTTTTAAGTAGAGCATCGGATACGCAGTATTTT. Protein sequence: CASSFLSRASDTQYF.